The source of this TCR beta chain is a study of blood T cell repertoires in COVID-19. V shed 1 base and J 0 bases; nucleotides not matched to a gene: 6. The germline V gene has CDR1 LGHNA and CDR2 YNFKEQ. The CDR3 is 17 residues long. Sequencing used immunoSEQ multiplex PCR; TCRdb keeps in-frame clones, though not all of them. Of over 95,000 clones in the sample, 70% to 90% were seen once. The chain links TRBV4-2 to TRBJ2-3, with 8 bases identical to TRBD2. The receptor was derived from a man aged 35 to 55 with acute or convalescent COVID-19. The sequenced material came from peripheral blood. CDR3: CASSQGWRGASTDTQYF. Here the CDR3 DNA reads TGTGCCAGCAGCCAAGGTTGGCGGGGGGCCAGCACAGATACGCAGTATTTT.